Here is one T cell receptor beta chain with its context. The antigen is unknown. This sample is part of a study of T cell responses to AZD1222 COVID-19 vaccine. Overall study: Doses given second, at about 4 or about 12 weeks, were pooled. Study results and caveats: Receipt of two AZD1222 doses was followed by a rise in Spike-specific TCR breadth and depth. It was only a handful of AZD1222 recipients who were seropositive at baseline. There were repertoire samples only from the period after the peak T cell response.

Produced via immunoSEQ multiplex PCR; TCRdb's table is partial and in-frame only. The repertoire holds 89,000 or so clones, with over 70% as singletons. CDR3 length: 14 amino acids. Germline CDR1 and CDR2: KGHDR and SFDVKD. With 0 bases removed from V and 4 bases from J, the gap between germline ends came to 7 bases. This chain uses TRBV24-1 with TRBJ2-3; no firm D call. The clonotype was recovered from an adult in good health. The sample consisted of peripheral blood, taken on day 0 of AZD1222 vaccination. CDR3 bases: TGTGCCACCAGTGATTTGACAGCGCCAGATACGCAGTATTTT. This gives the protein CATSDLTAPDTQYF.